One sample yielded the 12 T cell receptor beta chains listed below, sequenced in a study of shared clonotypes between healthy human individuals. Libraries were prepared by immunoSEQ multiplex PCR; TCRdb keeps only in-frame clonotypes and omits some of them. The table lists about 2 million clones, about 95% of them singletons. The naive CD8 fraction comprised CD45RO-negative cells positively selected for CCR7 and excluded terminally differentiated effector memory CD45RA+ cells. Sequenced input: naive CD8+ T cells sorted from blood. The receptors derive from a man between 18 and 35 years old in good health.

This rearrangement joins TRBV5-6 to TRBJ2-7, with 9 bases matching TRBD2. Germline CDR1 is SGHDT and CDR2 is YYEEEE. The CDR3 totals 15 residues. The trim removed 3 bases at V and 2 bases at J, leaving 6 bases unmatched. Written as DNA, the CDR3 is TGTGCCAGCAGCTGGGAGCGGGGGGAGGCCTACGAGCAGTACTTC. This translates into CASSWERGEAYEQYF.

A note on this clone: This same CDR3 is encoded by further DNA sequences in the sample. The chain combines TRBV9 with TRBJ2-5, with no clear D. The CDR3 runs 15 residues. The V and J ends lost 5 bases and 1 base respectively, with 15 bases between them. Germline V lookup: CDR1 SGDLS, CDR2 YYNGEE. CDR3 coding DNA: TGTGCCAGCAGTCTGTACGGGTTGGGCCAAGAGACCCAGTACTTC. Protein product: CASSLYGLGQETQYF.

The V call is TRBV6-6, the J call TRBJ1-4; 7 bases fit TRBD1. The CDR3 consists of 15 residues. Germline V gene data show CDR1 as MNHNY and CDR2 as SVGAGI (reference sequence). The CDR3 DNA is TGTGCGGCGCAAGCCACTCAGGGACAGCATGAAAAACTGTTTTTT. It is translated as CAAQATQGQHEKLFF.

V and J are TRBV27 and TRBJ2-3; D is unresolved. V was cut by 4 bases and J by 1 base, with 6 bases left in between. The CDR3 has 13 amino acids. In germline, CDR1 is MNHEY, CDR2 SMNVEV (reference sequence). CDR3 sequence: CASSWSGTDTQYF. CDR3 nucleotide sequence: TGTGCCAGCAGTTGGTCGGGCACAGATACGCAGTATTTT.

The chain couples TRBV7-6 to TRBJ2-7, with a possible D match to TRBD2 (6 bases). CDR1 and CDR2 (germline): SGHVS, FNYEAQ. There are 13 residues in the CDR3. The germline V and J ends were trimmed by 2 bases and 3 bases, with 8 bases remaining between them. DNA of the CDR3: TGTGCCAGCAGCTTATGGGACTTCTACGAGCAGTACTTC. Translating it yields CASSLWDFYEQYF.

CDR3 amino acids: CASSYSGETYNEQFF. For the CDR3, the DNA is TGTGCCAGCAGTTACTCTGGGGAAACCTACAATGAGCAGTTCTTC. This sequence joins TRBV6-5 and TRBJ2-1, with unresolved D. The length of the CDR3 is 15 residues. The germline CDR1 and CDR2 sequences are MNHEY and SVGAGI. With 0 bases removed from V and 2 bases from J, the gap between germline ends came to 8 bases.

V usage is TRBV6-1 and J usage is TRBJ2-1, with TRBD2 identical over 9 bases. CDR3 length: 13 amino acids. The V and J ends lost 8 bases and 7 bases, in that order; junction bases with no gene match: 6. Germline loops: CDR1 MNHNS, CDR2 SASEGT. Written as DNA, the CDR3 is TGTGCCAGCCTAGGACTAGCGAGGAATGAGCAGTTCTTC. Amino acid sequence: CASLGLARNEQFF.

The J gene is TRBJ2-7, the V gene TRBV7-9; tentatively, D is TRBD1 or TRBD2 (5 bases each). Germline lookup yields CDR1 SEHNR and CDR2 FQNEAQ (reference sequence). The CDR3 contains 16 residues. V was pared by 5 bases and J by 2 bases, with 19 bases between. The CDR3 DNA reads TGTGCCAGCAGCCCTCCGGGGCAAGGAGAGCCCTACGAGCAGTACTTC. It yields the protein CASSPPGQGEPYEQYF. Looking up the rest from reference TRBV7-9 and TRBJ2-7 gives the full variable domain: DTGVSQNPRHKITKRGQNVTFRCDPISEHNRLYWYRQTLGQGPEFLTYFQNEAQLEKSRLLSDRFSAERPKGSFSTLEIQRTEQGDSAMYLCASSPPGQGEPYEQYFGPGTRLTVT.

The CDR3 protein is CASSYSTYKNIQYF. CDR3 in DNA: TGTGCCAGCAGTTACTCGACATACAAAAACATTCAGTACTTC. The chain carries TRBV6-6 and TRBJ2-4; no clear D. The CDR3 is 14 amino acids. Germline V gives CDR1 MNHNY, CDR2 SVGAGI (reference sequence). The V and J ends lost 0 bases and 3 bases respectively, with 6 bases between them.

The chain has TRBV9 and TRBJ2-3; 15 bases align to TRBD2. The CDR3 has 17 residues. V lost 4 bases and J lost 1; bases outside the gene matches: 4. Looked up from germline, CDR1 is SGDLS and CDR2 is YYNGEE. The CDR3 DNA is TGTGCCAGCAGCAATGGACTAGCGGGAGGGGGCACAGATACGCAGTATTTT. Its protein product is CASSNGLAGGGTDTQYF.

The V gene is TRBV5-1, the J gene TRBJ2-7; D is ambiguous. The CDR3 sequence is 14 residues long. Deletions cut 4 bases from V and 0 bases from J, with 11 bases between. Germline V lookup: CDR1 SGHRS, CDR2 YFSETQ. CDR3 nucleotide sequence: TGCGCCAGCAGCGTTAGCATAAGCTCCTACGAGCAGTACTTC. Translating it yields CASSVSISSYEQYF.

The chain recombines TRBV13 with TRBJ2-5; 11 bases are shared with TRBD1. The germline V gene encodes CDR1 PRHDT and CDR2 FYEKMQ (reference sequence). Trimming at V came to 3 bases and at J to 3 bases, leaving 3 bases not matched to a gene. The CDR3 totals 15 residues. CDR3 DNA sequence: TGTGCCAGCAGCTTCCGGGACAGGGGGGAAGAGACCCAGTACTTC. Translated: CASSFRDRGEETQYF.